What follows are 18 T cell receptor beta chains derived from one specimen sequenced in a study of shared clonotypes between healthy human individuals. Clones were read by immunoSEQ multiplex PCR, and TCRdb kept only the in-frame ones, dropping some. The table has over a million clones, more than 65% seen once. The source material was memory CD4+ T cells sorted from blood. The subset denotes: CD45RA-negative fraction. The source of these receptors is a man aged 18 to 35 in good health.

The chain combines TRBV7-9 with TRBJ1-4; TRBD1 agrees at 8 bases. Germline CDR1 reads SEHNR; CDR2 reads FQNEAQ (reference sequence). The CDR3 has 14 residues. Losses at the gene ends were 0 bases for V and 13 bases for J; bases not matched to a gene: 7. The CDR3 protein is CASSLALTGDGLFF. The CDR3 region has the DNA TGTGCCAGCAGCTTAGCGTTGACAGGGGATGGACTGTTTTTT. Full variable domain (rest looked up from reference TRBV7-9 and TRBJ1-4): DTGVSQNPRHKITKRGQNVTFRCDPISEHNRLYWYRQTLGQGPEFLTYFQNEAQLEKSRLLSDRFSAERPKGSFSTLEIQRTEQGDSAMYLCASSLALTGDGLFFGSGTQLSVL.

CDR3 residues: CASSMRRGPLNTEAFF. CDR3 bases: TGTGCCAGTAGTATGAGACGGGGTCCATTGAACACTGAAGCTTTCTTT. V is TRBV19 and J is TRBJ1-1; D unclear. CDR1 and CDR2 (germline): LNHDA, SQIVND (reference sequence). CDR3 length equals 16 residues. V dropped 3 bases and J dropped 0 bases, with 14 bases sitting between them.

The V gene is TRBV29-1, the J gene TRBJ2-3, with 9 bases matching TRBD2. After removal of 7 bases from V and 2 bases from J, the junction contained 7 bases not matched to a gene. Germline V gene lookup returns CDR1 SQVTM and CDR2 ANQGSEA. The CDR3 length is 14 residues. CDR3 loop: CSAMTSGNTDTQYF. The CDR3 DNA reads TGCAGCGCAATGACTAGCGGTAACACAGATACGCAGTATTTT.

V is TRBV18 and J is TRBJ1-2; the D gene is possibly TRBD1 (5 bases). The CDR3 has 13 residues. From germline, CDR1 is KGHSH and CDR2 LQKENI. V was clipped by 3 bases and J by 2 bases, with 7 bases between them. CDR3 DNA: TGTGCCAGCTCACCCCGACAGAACTATGGCTACACCTTC. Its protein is CASSPRQNYGYTF.

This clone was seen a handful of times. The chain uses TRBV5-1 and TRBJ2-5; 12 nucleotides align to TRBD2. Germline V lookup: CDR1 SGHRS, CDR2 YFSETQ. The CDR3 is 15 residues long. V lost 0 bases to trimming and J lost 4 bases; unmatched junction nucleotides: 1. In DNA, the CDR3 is TGCGCCAGCAGCTTGGAGGGACTAGCGGGAGAGACCCAGTACTTC. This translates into CASSLEGLAGETQYF.

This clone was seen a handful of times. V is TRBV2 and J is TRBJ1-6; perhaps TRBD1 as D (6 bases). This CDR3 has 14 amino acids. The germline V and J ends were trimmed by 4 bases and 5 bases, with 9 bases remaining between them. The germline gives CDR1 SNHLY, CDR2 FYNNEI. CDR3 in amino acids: CASSVRGNNSPLHF. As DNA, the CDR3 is TGTGCCAGCAGTGTAAGGGGGAATAATTCACCCCTCCACTTT.

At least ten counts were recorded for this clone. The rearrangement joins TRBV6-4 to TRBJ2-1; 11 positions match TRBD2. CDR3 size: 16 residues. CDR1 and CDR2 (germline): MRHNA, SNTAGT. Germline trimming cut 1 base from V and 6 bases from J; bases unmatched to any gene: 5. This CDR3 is CASSDFNSGRANEQFF. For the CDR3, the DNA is TGTGCCAGCAGTGACTTTAATAGCGGGAGGGCCAATGAGCAGTTCTTC.

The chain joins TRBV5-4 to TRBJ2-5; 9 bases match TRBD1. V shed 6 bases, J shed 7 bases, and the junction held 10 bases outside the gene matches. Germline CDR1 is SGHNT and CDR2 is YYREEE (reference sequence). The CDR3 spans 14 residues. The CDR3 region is CASIITGGGRTQYF. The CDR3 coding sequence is TGTGCCAGCATCATTACAGGGGGCGGGAGGACCCAGTACTTC.

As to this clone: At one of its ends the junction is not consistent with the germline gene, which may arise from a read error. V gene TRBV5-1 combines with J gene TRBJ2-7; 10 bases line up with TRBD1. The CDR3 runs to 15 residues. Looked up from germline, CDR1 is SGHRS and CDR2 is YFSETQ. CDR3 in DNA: TGTGCCAGCAGCCCTAGGACAGGGGGGTCGGGCGAGCAGTACTTC. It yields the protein CASSPRTGGSGEQYF. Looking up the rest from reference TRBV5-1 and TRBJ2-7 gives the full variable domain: KAGVTQTPRYLIKTRGQQVTLSCSPISGHRSVSWYQQTPGQGLQFLFEYFSETQRNKGNFPGRFSGRQFSNSRSEMNVSTLELGDSALYLCASSPRTGGSGEQYFGPGTRLTVT.

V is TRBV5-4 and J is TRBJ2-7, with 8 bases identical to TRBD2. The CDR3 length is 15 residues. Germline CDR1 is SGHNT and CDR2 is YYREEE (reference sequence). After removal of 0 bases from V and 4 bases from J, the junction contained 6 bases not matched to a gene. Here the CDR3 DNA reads TGTGCCAGCAGCTTGGATTCCAGCGGGAGATACGAGCAGTACTTC. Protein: CASSLDSSGRYEQYF.

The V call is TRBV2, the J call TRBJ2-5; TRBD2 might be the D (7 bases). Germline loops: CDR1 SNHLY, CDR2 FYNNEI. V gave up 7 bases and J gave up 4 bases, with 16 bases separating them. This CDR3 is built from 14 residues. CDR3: CASKGVGGGETQYF. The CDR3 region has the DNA TGTGCCAGCAAGGGGGTCGGCGGGGGAGAGACCCAGTACTTC.

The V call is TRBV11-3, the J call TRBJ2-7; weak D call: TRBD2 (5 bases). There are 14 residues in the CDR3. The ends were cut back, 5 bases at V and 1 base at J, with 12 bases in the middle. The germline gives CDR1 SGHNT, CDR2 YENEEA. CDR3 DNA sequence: TGTGCCAGCAGCCCCACGGCGGGTTCCTACGAGCAGTACTTC. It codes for CASSPTAGSYEQYF. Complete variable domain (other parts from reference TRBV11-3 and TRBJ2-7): EAGVVQSPRYKIIEKKQPVAFWCNPISGHNTLYWYLQNLGQGPELLIRYENEEAVDDSQLPKDRFSAERLKGVDSTLKIQPAELGDSAVYLCASSPTAGSYEQYFGPGTRLTVT.

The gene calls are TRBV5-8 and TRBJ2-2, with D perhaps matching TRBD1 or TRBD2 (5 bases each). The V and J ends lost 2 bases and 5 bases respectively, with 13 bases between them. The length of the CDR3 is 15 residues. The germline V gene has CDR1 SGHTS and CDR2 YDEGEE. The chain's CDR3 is CASSLRGGRTGELFF. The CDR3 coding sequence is TGTGCCAGCAGCTTACGGGGCGGCCGGACCGGGGAGCTGTTTTTT.

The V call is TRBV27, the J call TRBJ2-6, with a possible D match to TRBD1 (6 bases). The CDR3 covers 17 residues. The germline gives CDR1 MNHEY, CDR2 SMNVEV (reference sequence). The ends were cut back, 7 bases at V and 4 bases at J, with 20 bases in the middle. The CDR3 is CASTASQGLTGANVLTF. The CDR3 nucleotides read TGTGCCAGCACCGCGTCTCAGGGGCTCACCGGGGCCAACGTCCTGACTTTC.

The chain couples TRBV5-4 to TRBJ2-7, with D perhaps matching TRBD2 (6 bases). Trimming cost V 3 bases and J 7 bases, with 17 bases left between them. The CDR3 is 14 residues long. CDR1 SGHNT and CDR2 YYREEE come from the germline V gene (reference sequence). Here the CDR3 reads CASSSKRDSWEQYF. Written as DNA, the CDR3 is TGTGCCAGCAGCTCCAAACGGGACTCATGGGAGCAGTACTTC.

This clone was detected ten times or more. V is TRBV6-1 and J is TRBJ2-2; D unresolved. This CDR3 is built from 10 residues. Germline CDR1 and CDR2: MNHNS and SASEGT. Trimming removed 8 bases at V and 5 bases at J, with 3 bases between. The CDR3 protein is CASATGELFF. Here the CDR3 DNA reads TGTGCCAGCGCGACCGGGGAGCTGTTTTTT.

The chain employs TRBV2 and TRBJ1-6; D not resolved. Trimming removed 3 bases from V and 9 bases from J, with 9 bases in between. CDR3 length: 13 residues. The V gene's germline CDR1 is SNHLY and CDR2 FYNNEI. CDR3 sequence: CASSDREGSPLHF. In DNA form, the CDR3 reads TGTGCCAGCAGTGACCGGGAGGGTTCACCCCTCCACTTT. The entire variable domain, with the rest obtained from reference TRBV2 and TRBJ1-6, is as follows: EPEVTQTPSHQVTQMGQEVILRCVPISNHLYFYWYRQILGQKVEFLVSFYNNEISEKSEIFDDQFSVERPDGSNFTLKIRSTKLEDSAMYFCASSDREGSPLHFGNGTRLTVT.

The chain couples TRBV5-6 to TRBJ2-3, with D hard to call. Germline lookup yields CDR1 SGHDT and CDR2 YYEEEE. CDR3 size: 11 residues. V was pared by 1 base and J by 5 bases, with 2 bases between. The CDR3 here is CASSLIDTQYF. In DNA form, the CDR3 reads TGTGCCAGCAGCTTGATAGATACGCAGTATTTT. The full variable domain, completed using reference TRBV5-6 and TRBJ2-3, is DAGVTQSPTHLIKTRGQQVTLRCSPKSGHDTVSWYQQALGQGPQFIFQYYEEEERQRGNFPDRFSGHQFPNYSSELNVNALLLGDSALYLCASSLIDTQYFGPGTRLTVL.